The 5 T cell receptor beta chains reported below all come from one sample, sequenced in a study of radiation and T cells in renal cell carcinoma. Generated by immunoSEQ multiplex PCR, the TCRdb table keeps only in-frame clones and is missing some. Of about 65,000 clones in the sample, around 78% were seen once. This sample's time point: blood 2 weeks post-SBRT. Treatment noted: 15 Gy SBRT to primary tumor, nephrectomy 4 weeks later. The sequenced sample was blood, obtained from a patient whose treatment included radiotherapy and nephrectomy. Source of these receptors: a man in his 60s with renal cell carcinoma.

This chain connects TRBV18 to TRBJ2-6; D may be TRBD2 (5 bases). V was pared by 6 bases and J by 0 bases, with 15 bases between. The CDR3 has 17 residues. Looked up from germline, CDR1 is KGHSH and CDR2 is LQKENI. The CDR3 DNA sequence: TGTGCCAGCTCCAACCGGGAAAAACTCTCTGGGGCCAACGTCCTGACTTTC. Translating it yields CASSNREKLSGANVLTF. The variable domain in full, with the rest retrieved from reference TRBV18 and TRBJ2-6, is NAGVMQNPRHLVRRRGQEARLRCSPMKGHSHVYWYRQLPEEGLKFMVYLQKENIIDESGMPKERFSAEFPKEGPSILRIQQVVRGDSAAYFCASSNREKLSGANVLTFGAGSRLTVL.

This clone was seen more than once but under ten times. The rearrangement links TRBV5-1 to TRBJ2-3; D possibly corresponds to TRBD2 (7 bases). CDR1 and CDR2 (germline): SGHRS, YFSETQ. CDR3 length: 16 residues. Trimming took off 0 bases at V and 4 bases at J, with 15 bases between the two ends. The CDR3 coding sequence is TGCGCCAGCAGCTTGGCAGGTGCGGGGGCGTCAGATACGCAGTATTTT. This codes for CASSLAGAGASDTQYF.

This clone was seen a single time. This chain uses TRBV15 with TRBJ2-7; the D gene is possibly TRBD2 (5 bases). CDR3 size: 13 residues. V was trimmed by 2 bases and J by 5 bases, leaving 10 bases between them. Looked up from germline, CDR1 is LNHNV and CDR2 is YYDKDF (reference sequence). The CDR3 DNA follows: TGTGCCACCAGCAGACCCGGGCGGGACGAGCAGTACGTC. Residues: CATSRPGRDEQYV.

The chain couples TRBV25-1 to TRBJ1-4; possibly TRBD1 for D (6 bases). The germline gives CDR1 MGHDK, CDR2 SYGVNS. This CDR3 has 14 residues. V shed 6 bases and J shed 8 bases, with 16 bases lying between them. The CDR3 region has the DNA TGTGCCAGCAGAGGGGGAGGAGGGGACGAAAAACTGTTTTTT. Translation gives CASRGGGGDEKLFF.

The chain links TRBV10-3 to TRBJ1-3; D remains unclear. V dropped 5 bases and J dropped 0 bases, with 11 bases sitting between them. CDR3 length equals 15 residues. Germline V gene sequence: CDR1 ENHRY, CDR2 SYGVKD. The CDR3 spells CAISPQVGSGNTIYF. In DNA, the CDR3 is TGTGCCATCAGTCCGCAAGTTGGCTCTGGAAACACCATATATTTT.